The 14 T cell receptor beta chains reported below all come from one sample, sequenced in a study of patients with pleural tuberculosis. Using its own MiXCR run on the reads, TCRdb lists one record per CDR3 protein. The table has around 54,000 distinct CDR3 sequences, approximately 7.9% seen once. These receptors all stem from a human donor with pleural tuberculosis.

The rearrangement links TRBV20-1 to TRBJ2-5; D gene uncertain. Trimming removed 5 bases at V and 4 bases at J, with 11 bases between. The CDR3 is made up of 12 amino acids. The V gene's germline CDR1 is DFQATT and CDR2 SNEGSKA (reference sequence). CDR3 DNA sequence: TGCAGTGCTGGAGCCCGCCTAGAGACCCAGTACTTC. It codes for CSAGARLETQYF.

In its sample, this clonotype was seen many times. The chain uses TRBV11-1 and TRBJ2-1, with D perhaps being TRBD1 or TRBD2 (6 bases each). V lost 6 bases to trimming and J lost 16 bases, with 19 bases between them. This CDR3 has 12 amino acids. In germline, CDR1 is SGHAT, CDR2 FQDESV (reference sequence). The CDR3: CASRPDRGGIFF. The CDR3 region has the DNA TGTGCCAGCAGACCTGACAGAGGGGGGATCTTCTTC.

The sample holds a few counts of this clonotype. Lacking the conserved final phenylalanine or tryptophan, this CDR3 likely reflects a read error. The CDR3 loop is CASSPGTTPYGYTS. The CDR3 DNA follows: TGTGCCAGCAGCCCGGGGACAACACCTTATGGCTACACCTCC. The chain joins TRBV11-2 to TRBJ1-2; D might be TRBD1 (6 bases). CDR3 size: 14 residues. The V gene lost 5 bases and the J gene lost 5 bases, with 15 bases spanning the gap. CDR1 and CDR2 from the germline V gene are SGHAT and FQNNGV.

This clonotype has a handful of counts. Mismatch with germline at one junction end may stem from a read error. The rearrangement joins TRBV29-1 to TRBJ2-5, with D perhaps TRBD1 (6 bases). The CDR3 sequence is 13 residues long. Germline CDR1 and CDR2: SQVTM and ANQGSEA. The DNA of the CDR3 is TGCGGCGTTGAGCCGGGACAACAAGAGACCCAGTACTTC. This translates into CGVEPGQQETQYF. Drawing the rest from reference TRBV29-1 and TRBJ2-5, the complete variable domain is SAVISQKPSRDICQRGTSLTIQCQVDSQVTMMFWYRQQPGQSLTLIATANQGSEATYESGFVIDKFPISRPNLTFSTLTVSNMSPEDSSIYLCGVEPGQQETQYFGPGTRLLVL.

This clonotype was detected a few times. The chain combines TRBV11-2 with TRBJ2-2, with a tentative D call TRBD2 (6 bases). V was cut by 6 bases and J by 0 bases, with 8 bases left in between. The CDR3 consists of 14 residues. Germline V gives CDR1 SGHAT, CDR2 FQNNGV. This CDR3 reads CASSWRANTGELFF. For the CDR3, the DNA is TGTGCCAGCAGTTGGAGGGCGAACACCGGGGAGCTGTTTTTT.

The CDR3 DNA is TGTGCCAGCAGCTCGTTACCTGCAACTAATGAAAAACTGTTTTTT. Its translation is CASSSLPATNEKLFF. This chain joins TRBV5-4 and TRBJ1-4; D ambiguous. The germline CDR1 and CDR2 sequences are SGHNT and YYREEE (reference sequence). The CDR3 is 15 residues long. V dropped 3 bases and J dropped 0 bases, with 9 bases sitting between them.

This clonotype is judged medium-sized. V and J are TRBV11-1 and TRBJ2-1, with 7 positions matching TRBD2. Germline assignment: CDR1 SGHAT and CDR2 FQDESV (reference sequence). V dropped 5 bases and J dropped 4; count of bases not matched to a gene: 11. This CDR3 has 16 amino acids. The CDR3 loop reads CASSGGAGTTYNEQFF. CDR3 DNA sequence: TGTGCCAGCAGCGGGGGAGCGGGAACCACTTACAATGAGCAGTTCTTC.

This clonotype was detected many times. This chain connects TRBV12-3 or TRBV12-4 to TRBJ1-5; D ambiguous. The V gene lost 0 bases and the J gene lost 2 bases, with 11 bases spanning the gap. The CDR3 runs 16 residues. The CDR3 loop is CASSLATTIGNQPQHF. CDR3 nucleotide sequence: TGTGCCAGCAGTTTAGCCACGACTATAGGCAATCAGCCCCAGCATTTT.

This clonotype has at least ten counts. CDR3: CASSLSVAEAFF. In DNA form, the CDR3 reads TGTGCCAGCAGTTTGTCGGTCGCTGAAGCTTTCTTT. The chain uses TRBV12-3 or TRBV12-4 and TRBJ1-1; D ambiguous. Trimming removed 3 bases at V and 6 bases at J, with 8 bases between. The CDR3 is 12 residues long.

This clonotype was found many times. This sequence joins TRBV20-1 and TRBJ2-1; a possible D gene is TRBD2 (7 bases). The CDR3 contains 14 residues. Deletions cut 3 bases from V and 9 bases from J, with 18 bases between. Germline assignment: CDR1 DFQATT and CDR2 SNEGSKA (reference sequence). The CDR3 DNA sequence: TGCAGTGCTAGGGACCTACAGGGAGGGGGTGAGCAGTTCTTC. This sequence encodes CSARDLQGGGEQFF.

This clonotype was found many times. The chain joins TRBV7-3 to TRBJ1-2; a weak D match, TRBD1 (6 bases). This CDR3 region has 15 residues. The V gene lost 0 bases and the J gene lost 2 bases, with 10 bases spanning the gap. Germline V lookup: CDR1 SGHTA, CDR2 FQGTGA. For the CDR3, the DNA is TGTGCCAGCAGCTTAACAGGGGGTATGAACTATGGCTACACCTTC. Residues: CASSLTGGMNYGYTF.

The sample holds many counts of this clonotype. The chain combines TRBV19 with TRBJ1-5; D is ambiguous. The CDR3 totals 14 residues. The V gene's germline CDR1 is LNHDA and CDR2 SQIVND (reference sequence). Trimming took 7 bases from V and 2 from J, leaving 12 bases between them. The CDR3 loop reads CASNAGVGNQPQHF. The CDR3 DNA reads as TGTGCCAGTAACGCTGGGGTCGGCAATCAGCCCCAGCATTTT.

The table lists this clonotype with many counts. CDR3 sequence reads: CASSLLQETQYF. The CDR3 DNA sequence: TGTGCCAGCAGTTTATTACAAGAGACCCAGTACTTC. The genes are TRBV12-3 or TRBV12-4 and TRBJ2-5, with no clear D. This CDR3 is 12 amino acids long. V was shortened by 2 bases and J by 2 bases, with 3 bases between the two germline ends.

The chain is built from TRBV14 and TRBJ2-1, with D hard to call. Trimming removed 2 bases at V and 7 bases at J, with 6 bases between. The CDR3 contains 12 residues. CDR1 and CDR2 from the germline V gene are SGHDN and FVKESK. The CDR3 protein is CASSQPTNEQFF. The CDR3, as DNA: TGTGCCAGCAGCCAACCAACGAATGAGCAGTTCTTC.